These 27 T cell receptor beta chains were all obtained from the same sample, sequenced in a study of T-cell reconstitution after alpha-beta-depleted transplantation in children. Unique molecular identifiers tagged the TCRbeta library. TCRdb passed the PCR reads through MiXCR, listing each CDR3 protein once. The data show around 600,000 distinct CDR3 sequences, under 30% seen once. The sample here was PBMCs, mostly from graft donor cells, taken 360 days after TCRalphabeta/CD19-depleted stem cell transplant. Receptors were obtained from a boy in the first two years of life who had a stem cell transplant for acute myeloid leukemia, so the T cells may come from the graft donor.

V is TRBV20-1 and J is TRBJ2-2, with 10 bases that match TRBD2. Germline lookup yields CDR1 DFQATT and CDR2 SNEGSKA (reference sequence). This CDR3 has 16 residues. With V trimmed by 3 bases and J by 5 bases, 9 bases remained unmatched. The CDR3 DNA follows: TGCAGTGCTAGCCCTTTAAGGACTAGCGGAACCGGGGAGCTGTTTTTT. Translating gives CSASPLRTSGTGELFF.

This rearrangement joins TRBV5-4 to TRBJ2-3, with D uncertain. CDR3 length equals 15 residues. With 0 bases removed from V and 0 bases from J, the gap between germline ends came to 8 bases. Per the germline V gene, CDR1 is SGHNT and CDR2 is YYREEE (reference sequence). The CDR3 nucleotides are TGTGCCAGCAGCTTGGGGAGTTGGAGCACAGATACGCAGTATTTT. Its translation is CASSLGSWSTDTQYF.

This clonotype showed up many times. This chain uses TRBV29-1 with TRBJ2-7; perhaps D is TRBD1 or TRBD2 (5 bases each). Between the trimmed V and J ends, which lost 3 bases and 2 bases, there was a span of 11 bases. The CDR3 covers 13 residues. Germline V gene sequence: CDR1 SQVTM, CDR2 ANQGSEA. CDR3 loop: CSVEYGAPYEQYV. The CDR3 nucleotides are TGCAGCGTTGAGTACGGGGCCCCCTACGAGCAGTACGTC.

This rearrangement joins TRBV20-1 to TRBJ1-1; no clear D. Trimming shortened V by 0 bases and J by 7 bases, and 18 bases separated the two germline ends. This CDR3 is built from 15 residues. The germline CDR1 and CDR2 sequences are DFQATT and SNEGSKA (reference sequence). The CDR3, as DNA: TGCAGTGCTAGAGAACCGGGGTTGGTCGGCCATGAAGCTTTCTTT. The encoded protein is CSAREPGLVGHEAFF.

This clonotype was detected many times. The rearrangement joins TRBV12-3 or TRBV12-4 to TRBJ2-4, with D uncertain. Trimming removed 3 bases from V and 4 bases from J, with 7 bases in between. CDR3 size: 13 residues. The CDR3 coding sequence is TGTGCCAGCAGTTTCCGTGTAAAAAACATTCAGTACTTC. Translating gives CASSFRVKNIQYF.

Here the CDR3 DNA reads TGCAGTGCTAGAGATCCGACTAGCGGGGGGGAGAACACCGGGGAGCTGTTTTTT. This translates into CSARDPTSGGENTGELFF. This sequence joins TRBV20-1 and TRBJ2-2; TRBD2 matches 14 bases. Germline CDR1 is DFQATT and CDR2 is SNEGSKA (reference sequence). With V trimmed by 0 bases and J by 1 base, 4 bases remained unmatched. This CDR3 has 18 residues.

The rearrangement uses TRBV7-9 and TRBJ1-1; 9 bases line up with TRBD1. Germline values: CDR1 SEHNR, CDR2 FQNEAQ (reference sequence). With 6 bases clipped from V and 3 bases from J, the junction kept 8 bases outside the gene matches. The CDR3 runs 15 residues. CDR3 sequence: CASRAGTGLDTEAFF. CDR3 bases: TGTGCCAGCAGAGCCGGGACAGGGTTGGACACTGAAGCTTTCTTT.

This clonotype has a handful of counts. The chain employs TRBV9 and TRBJ2-1; D gene ambiguous. The CDR3 is 13 amino acids. The ends were cut back, 5 bases at V and 5 bases at J, with 11 bases in the middle. Germline CDR1 and CDR2: SGDLS and YYNGEE. The CDR3 DNA is TGTGCCAGCAGTTTCGGGCCGAACAATGAGCAGTTCTTC. Protein product: CASSFGPNNEQFF.

The rearrangement uses TRBV10-3 and TRBJ2-1; unclear D gene. The CDR3 spans 12 residues. Germline assignment: CDR1 ENHRY and CDR2 SYGVKD. The V and J ends lost 3 bases and 8 bases respectively, with 8 bases between them. The CDR3 loop is CAISEGSYEQFF. The CDR3 DNA follows: TGTGCCATCAGTGAAGGAAGCTATGAGCAGTTCTTC.

This clonotype is a singleton in its sample. The J gene is TRBJ1-2, the V gene TRBV6-5; a possible D gene is TRBD1 (5 bases). The CDR3 loop spans 16 amino acids. V was pared by 3 bases and J by 0 bases, with 14 bases between. In germline, CDR1 is MNHEY, CDR2 SVGAGI. CDR3 amino acids: CASSYGGGIANYGYTF. The DNA of the CDR3 is TGTGCCAGCAGTTATGGGGGAGGGATAGCTAACTATGGCTACACCTTC.

The chain joins TRBV10-3 to TRBJ2-3; 13 bases align to TRBD2. Trimming at V came to 7 bases and at J to 4 bases, leaving 23 bases not matched to a gene. Looked up from germline, CDR1 is ENHRY and CDR2 is SYGVKD. This CDR3 contains 21 residues. The CDR3 nucleotides are TGTGCCATCAAAAACGCGCCGGGACTAGCGGGGCCGTCCCTCCCCCCAGATACGCAGTATTTT. It specifies CAIKNAPGLAGPSLPPDTQYF.

This sequence joins TRBV6-4 and TRBJ2-2; no firm D call. The ends were cut back, 2 bases at V and 5 bases at J, with 3 bases in the middle. The CDR3 runs 12 residues. Germline assignment: CDR1 MRHNA and CDR2 SNTAGT. CDR3 residues: CASSDGTGELFF. The CDR3 nucleotides read TGTGCCAGCAGTGACGGAACCGGGGAGCTGTTTTTT.

V usage is TRBV7-2 and J usage is TRBJ2-1, with D perhaps matching TRBD1 or TRBD2 (5 bases each). Germline V CDR1 and CDR2: SGHTA, FQGNSA. The length of the CDR3 is 15 residues. V dropped 1 base and J dropped 10 bases, with 17 bases sitting between them. In DNA form, the CDR3 reads TGTGCCAGCAGCTTAGTTGGGACCCAAAGAGTAGAGCAGTTCTTC. Protein: CASSLVGTQRVEQFF. Drawing the rest from reference TRBV7-2 and TRBJ2-1, the complete variable domain is GAGVSQSPSNKVTEKGKDVELRCDPISGHTALYWYRQSLGQGLEFLIYFQGNSAPDKSGLPSDRFSAERTGGSVSTLTIQRTQQEDSAVYLCASSLVGTQRVEQFFGPGTRLTVL.

This clonotype was picked up a small number of times. This rearrangement joins TRBV7-2 to TRBJ2-1; D is unresolved. Germline V gives CDR1 SGHTA, CDR2 FQGNSA. This CDR3 has 13 residues. V lost 5 bases and J 6 bases, leaving 11 bases between the germline ends. The CDR3 spells CASSPKGGNEQFF. The CDR3, as DNA: TGTGCCAGCAGCCCTAAGGGTGGCAATGAGCAGTTCTTC.

This clonotype has only a few counts. This rearrangement joins TRBV10-1 to TRBJ2-3; maybe TRBD1 (6 bases). Between the trimmed V and J ends, which lost 1 base and 3 bases, there was a span of 11 bases. CDR1 and CDR2 (germline): WNHNN, SYGVQD (reference sequence). This CDR3 has 15 amino acids. CDR3 bases: TGCGCCAGCAGTGAGTGGGACACGGGGACAGATACGCAGTATTTT. This encodes CASSEWDTGTDTQYF.

The chain links TRBV5-1 to TRBJ2-3; 7 positions match TRBD1. Germline V gene lookup returns CDR1 SGHRS and CDR2 YFSETQ. Germline trimming cut 2 bases from V and 5 bases from J; bases unmatched to any gene: 5. The CDR3 sequence is 14 residues long. The CDR3 nucleotides read TGCGCCAGCAGCTTCACAGGGGTAGTAGATACGCAGTATTTT. Translation: CASSFTGVVDTQYF.

This chain connects TRBV28 to TRBJ1-4; a possible D gene is TRBD1 (6 bases). The CDR3 runs 16 residues. CDR1 is MDHEN, CDR2 SYDVKM, per germline. Deletions cut 5 bases from V and 7 bases from J, with 20 bases between. In DNA form, the CDR3 reads TGTGCCAGCAGTCCACACCCCGACAGGCCCGGTGAAAAACTGTTTTTT. Translated: CASSPHPDRPGEKLFF.

This clonotype showed up just a few times. This chain uses TRBV20-1 with TRBJ1-3, with 7 bases identical to TRBD1. The CDR3 has 14 amino acids. V lost 5 bases to trimming and J lost 4 bases; unmatched junction nucleotides: 8. The germline V gene has CDR1 DFQATT and CDR2 SNEGSKA (reference sequence). This CDR3 is CSAYPTGRGNTIYF. The CDR3 DNA reads as TGCAGTGCTTACCCGACAGGGCGGGGAAACACCATATATTTT.

The chain links TRBV7-8 to TRBJ2-1; 7 bases are shared with TRBD1. The junction had 12 bases not matched to a gene; V was cut back by 4 bases and J by 3 bases. Germline V lookup: CDR1 SGHVS, CDR2 FQNEAQ. The CDR3 extends over 17 amino acids. The chain's CDR3 is CASSSDPRDSFYNEQFF. The DNA for the CDR3 is TGTGCCAGCAGCTCTGATCCCCGGGACAGTTTCTACAATGAGCAGTTCTTC.

This clonotype has ten or more counts. The chain has TRBV5-4 and TRBJ1-2; TRBD1 aligns across 7 bases. Germline CDR1 reads SGHNT; CDR2 reads YYREEE (reference sequence). The CDR3 covers 15 residues. The ends lost 2 bases at V and 3 bases at J; junction bases unmatched: 7. Written as DNA, the CDR3 is TGTGCCAGCAGCTTACAGGGGCTTATGGACTATGGCTACACCTTC. It encodes CASSLQGLMDYGYTF.

This clonotype was seen a handful of times. The chain combines TRBV29-1 with TRBJ1-2; possible D gene TRBD1, 6 bases. The germline V gene has CDR1 SQVTM and CDR2 ANQGSEA. The CDR3 totals 15 residues. Trimming left V 2 bases short and J 3 bases short, with 16 bases between. The CDR3 DNA reads as TGCAGCGTTGAAAAAGTTCTTAACAGGGACTATGGCTACACCTTC. It specifies CSVEKVLNRDYGYTF. Complete variable domain (other parts from reference TRBV29-1 and TRBJ1-2): SAVISQKPSRDICQRGTSLTIQCQVDSQVTMMFWYRQQPGQSLTLIATANQGSEATYESGFVIDKFPISRPNLTFSTLTVSNMSPEDSSIYLCSVEKVLNRDYGYTFGSGTRLTVV.

This clonotype was found a few times. The rearrangement joins TRBV12-3 or TRBV12-4 to TRBJ2-1; no clear D. V lost 8 bases to trimming and J lost 6 bases, with 20 bases between them. CDR3 length equals 15 residues. Written as DNA, the CDR3 is TGTGCCAGCGCTAACACCCGTGGCCCTCCCAATGAGCAGTTCTTC. Its translation is CASANTRGPPNEQFF.

The chain joins TRBV9 to TRBJ2-3; the match to TRBD1 covers 8 bases. V shed 3 bases and J 2 bases; nucleotides not matched to a gene: 5. The CDR3 contains 15 residues. Germline CDR1 reads SGDLS; CDR2 reads YYNGEE. The CDR3 DNA sequence: TGTGCCAGCAGCGCAGGGGGCCGGGACACAGATACGCAGTATTTT. Translation gives CASSAGGRDTDTQYF.

The CDR3, as DNA: TGTGCCAGCAGTCCCTTCTACGAGCAGTACTTC. Translation gives CASSPFYEQYF. The chain combines TRBV6-6 with TRBJ2-7, with D uncertain. V dropped 5 bases and J dropped 3 bases, with 5 bases sitting between them. The CDR3 runs to 11 residues. Germline CDR1 is MNHNY and CDR2 is SVGAGI (reference sequence).

This chain uses TRBV29-1 with TRBJ1-1, with 10 positions matching TRBD1. Germline-derived CDR1 and CDR2 are SQVTM and ANQGSEA. The CDR3 runs 14 residues. V lost 1 base and J lost 11; bases outside the gene matches: 10. In DNA, the CDR3 is TGCAGCGTTGAAGCGGACAGGGGGAGGGCCGGGGCTTTCTTT. Translation: CSVEADRGRAGAFF.

This clonotype was picked up a small number of times. The gene calls are TRBV4-1 and TRBJ2-3; 9 bases fit TRBD2. The CDR3 loop spans 18 amino acids. Per germline, CDR1 MGHRA and CDR2 YSYEKL. The ends lost 1 base at V and 6 bases at J; junction bases unmatched: 14. The CDR3: CASSQGIAGGPPRDTQYF. CDR3 coding DNA: TGCGCCAGCAGCCAAGGTATTGCGGGGGGGCCCCCCCGTGATACGCAGTATTTT.

This clonotype was seen at least ten times. The chain carries TRBV12-3 or TRBV12-4 and TRBJ1-6; TRBD1 aligns across 8 bases. Trimming at V came to 6 bases and at J to 11 bases, leaving 6 bases not matched to a gene. CDR3 length: 13 amino acids. The CDR3 sequence: CASSRQGYTPLHF. Here the CDR3 DNA reads TGTGCCAGCAGCCGACAGGGGTATACACCCCTCCACTTT.